This entry lists 8 T cell receptor beta chains sequenced from one sample in a study of cytomegalovirus exposure and HLA in healthy donors. Vbeta (60) and Jbeta (13) primers were used in the PCR. TCRdb's copy holds only in-frame clones and misses some; the assay was immunoSEQ multiplex PCR. The data show about 200,000 clones, with approximately 79% seen just once and roughly 1.6% held by the top ten. The material sequenced was PBMCs. The receptors derive from a man aged 50 or older in good health and CMV-seronegative.

The V call is TRBV2, the J call TRBJ1-4; D gene ambiguous. Germline CDR1 is SNHLY and CDR2 is FYNNEI. The CDR3 is made up of 11 amino acids. The ends were cut back, 6 bases at V and 6 bases at J, with 5 bases in the middle. In DNA, the CDR3 is TGTGCCAGCAGCTTTGATGAAAAACTGTTTTTT. Translation gives CASSFDEKLFF.

The chain joins TRBV7-9 to TRBJ1-5; 7 bases line up with TRBD1. Germline CDR1 reads SEHNR; CDR2 reads FQNEAQ (reference sequence). The J segment lost 4 bases and the V segment lost 1 base, leaving 4 bases of the junction unmatched. CDR3 length: 15 amino acids. The CDR3: CASSLEGDRNQPQHF. As DNA, the CDR3 is TGTGCCAGCAGCTTAGAGGGGGACAGAAATCAGCCCCAGCATTTT.

This clone has just one count. The rearrangement links TRBV13 to TRBJ1-4; 8 positions agree with TRBD1. V was clipped by 3 bases and J by 8 bases; unmatched bases: 8. Looked up from germline, CDR1 is PRHDT and CDR2 is FYEKMQ (reference sequence). The CDR3 covers 15 residues. CDR3 protein: CASSFSQGAVEKLFF. For the CDR3, the DNA is TGTGCCAGCAGCTTCTCTCAGGGGGCGGTAGAAAAACTGTTTTTT. Variable domain in full (rest from reference TRBV13 and TRBJ1-4): AAGVIQSPRHLIKEKRETATLKCYPIPRHDTVYWYQQGPGQDPQFLISFYEKMQSDKGSIPDRFSAQQFSDYHSELNMSSLELGDSALYFCASSFSQGAVEKLFFGSGTQLSVL.

The chain couples TRBV9 to TRBJ2-3; 16 bases match TRBD2. The length of the CDR3 is 17 residues. V was clipped by 0 bases and J by 4 bases; unmatched bases: 2. The germline V gene encodes CDR1 SGDLS and CDR2 YYNGEE. The CDR3 DNA reads TGTGCCAGCAGCGTAGGGGGACTAGCGGGAGGGCCAGATACGCAGTATTTT. Translated: CASSVGGLAGGPDTQYF.

The rearrangement joins TRBV4-2 to TRBJ2-1, with D tentatively TRBD2 (6 bases). The CDR3 has 15 residues. From germline, CDR1 is LGHNA and CDR2 YNFKEQ. Trimming left V 0 bases short and J 3 bases short, with 9 bases between. The CDR3 reads CASSQEGDFYNEQFF. The CDR3 coding sequence is TGTGCCAGCAGCCAAGAGGGGGACTTCTACAATGAGCAGTTCTTC.

This chain links TRBV30 with TRBJ1-2; D gene uncertain. The V end was cut by 0 bases, the J end by 8 bases, with 16 bases between. Germline CDR1 is GTSNPN and CDR2 is SVGIG (reference sequence). The CDR3 has 14 residues. CDR3 DNA sequence: TGTGCCTGGAGTGTAAACATTTTAGCTAGGGGCTACACCTTC. Protein sequence: CAWSVNILARGYTF.

The rearrangement joins TRBV4-1 to TRBJ2-5; the match to TRBD2 covers 8 bases. The CDR3 contains 16 residues. Trimming took 4 bases from V and 2 from J; bases not matched to a gene: 9. CDR1 is MGHRA and CDR2 is YSYEKL in the germline V gene. The CDR3 loop reads CASSPGGGGPQETQYF. The CDR3 DNA follows: TGCGCCAGCAGCCCCGGGGGGGGAGGGCCGCAAGAGACCCAGTACTTC.

This sequence joins TRBV4-2 and TRBJ2-1, with D possibly being TRBD2 (6 bases). The CDR3 is 15 residues long. V was trimmed by 1 base and J by 5 bases, leaving 12 bases between them. Germline assignment: CDR1 LGHNA and CDR2 YNFKEQ. The CDR3 protein is CASSQAAAGNNEQFF. CDR3 nucleotides: TGTGCCAGCAGCCAAGCGGCGGCGGGGAACAATGAGCAGTTCTTC.